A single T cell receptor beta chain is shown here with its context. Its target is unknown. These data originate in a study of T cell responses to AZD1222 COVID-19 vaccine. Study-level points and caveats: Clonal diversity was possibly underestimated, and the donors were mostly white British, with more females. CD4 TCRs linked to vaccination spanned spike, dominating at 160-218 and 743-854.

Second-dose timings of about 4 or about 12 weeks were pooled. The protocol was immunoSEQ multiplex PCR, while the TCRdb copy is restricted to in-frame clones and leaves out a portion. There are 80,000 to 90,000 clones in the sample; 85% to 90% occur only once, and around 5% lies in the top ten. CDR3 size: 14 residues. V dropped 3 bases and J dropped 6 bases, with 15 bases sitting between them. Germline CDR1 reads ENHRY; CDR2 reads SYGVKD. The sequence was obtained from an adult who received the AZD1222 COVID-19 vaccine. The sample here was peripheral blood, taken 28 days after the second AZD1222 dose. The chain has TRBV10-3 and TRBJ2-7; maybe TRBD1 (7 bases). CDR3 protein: CAISDGTAGGEQYF. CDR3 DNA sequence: TGTGCCATCAGTGATGGGACAGCGGGCGGCGAGCAGTACTTC.